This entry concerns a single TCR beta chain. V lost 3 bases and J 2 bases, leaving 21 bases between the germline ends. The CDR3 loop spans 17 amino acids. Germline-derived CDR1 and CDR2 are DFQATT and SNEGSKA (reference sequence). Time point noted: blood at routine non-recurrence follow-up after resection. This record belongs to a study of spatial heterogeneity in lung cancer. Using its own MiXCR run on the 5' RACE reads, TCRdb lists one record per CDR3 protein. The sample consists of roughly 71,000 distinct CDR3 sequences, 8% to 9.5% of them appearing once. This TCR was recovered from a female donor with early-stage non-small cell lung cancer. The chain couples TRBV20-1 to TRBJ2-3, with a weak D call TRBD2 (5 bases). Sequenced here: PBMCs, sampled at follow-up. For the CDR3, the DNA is TGCAGTGCTAGCCTTCAAGTTGCGGGCGGATTCACAGATACGCAGTATTTT. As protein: CSASLQVAGGFTDTQYF.